These T cell receptor beta chains were read from a single sample in a study of T cell responses to AZD1222 COVID-19 vaccine. Assay: immunoSEQ multiplex PCR; the TCRdb copy retains only in-frame clones and omits some. The sample lists roughly 120,000 clones, approximately 94% occurring once. The sequenced sample was peripheral blood, obtained 28 days after the second AZD1222 dose. Receptors originate from an adult who received the AZD1222 COVID-19 vaccine. CDR3s include the opening cysteine and the closing phenylalanine or tryptophan. A D gene is named only where the DNA matches it firmly. Clone size, where shown, is once, few, many, or a class for clones that have expanded.

v_call,clone_size,d_call,j_call,cdr3_nt,cdr3_aa
TRBV7-9,.,TRBD2,TRBJ2-7,TGTGCCAGCAGCCCATCCGGGACTAGCGGAACCTACGAGCAGTACTTC,CASSPSGTSGTYEQYF
TRBV30,.,TRBD2,TRBJ2-1,TGTGCCTGGAGTAGCGGGAGGGGGTCCAATGAGCAGTTCTTC,CAWSSGRGSNEQFF
TRBV6-5,.,.,TRBJ1-2,TGTGCCAGCAGTTCGGGACGGACTTACTATGGCTACACCTTC,CASSSGRTYYGYTF
TRBV4-1,.,TRBD2,TRBJ2-3,TGCGCCAGCAGCCAGGCGGGACTAACCAATAGGGCAGATACGCAGTATTTT,CASSQAGLTNRADTQYF
TRBV10-2,.,.,TRBJ1-2,TGCGCCAGCAGTGTTACGGGGAGGGCTCCTGACTATGGCTACACCTTC,CASSVTGRAPDYGYTF
TRBV7-9,.,TRBD1,TRBJ1-2,TGTGCCAGCAGTTTTGCCGACAGGGTGGATGGCTACACCTTC,CASSFADRVDGYTF
TRBV19,.,.,TRBJ1-4,TGTGCCAGTAGTATATGGACCCCAACTAATGAAAAACTGTTTTTT,CASSIWTPTNEKLFF
TRBV10-1,.,.,TRBJ1-1,TGCGCCAGCAGTGATGGCCAGAACACTGAAGCTTTCTTT,CASSDGQNTEAFF
TRBV18,.,.,TRBJ2-7,TGTGCCAGCTCACCACCGGACAGCTACGAGCAGTACTTC,CASSPPDSYEQYF
TRBV18,.,TRBD1,TRBJ1-1,TGTGCCAGCTCACCCCAGGGGGCGTCGCGTGCTGAAGCTTTCTTT,CASSPQGASRAEAFF
TRBV28,.,.,TRBJ2-1,TGTGCCAGCAGTTTATACGAGGAGACAGGTAGGCAGTTCTTC,CASSLYEETGRQFF
TRBV6-5,.,.,TRBJ1-5,TGTGCCAGCAGCTCAGGGTTCAGTCAGCCCCAGCATTTT,CASSSGFSQPQHF
TRBV6-5,.,.,TRBJ1-1,TGTGCCAGCAGGCGCAGGGTTAATACTGAAGCTTTCTTT,CASRRRVNTEAFF
TRBV5-1,.,TRBD1,TRBJ1-4,TGCGCCAGCAGTAGGACAGGGTTCAATGAAAAACTGTTTTTT,CASSRTGFNEKLFF
TRBV6-5,.,TRBD2,TRBJ2-7,TGTGCCAGCAGCAGGGCGGGGGACGCGTACGAGCAGTACTTC,CASSRAGDAYEQYF
TRBV2,.,.,TRBJ1-1,TGTGCCAGCAGTGAGGGGCAGGGGTGGACTGAAGCTTTCTTT,CASSEGQGWTEAFF
TRBV28,.,.,TRBJ2-1,TGTGCCAGCAGGCGACTAGAACTTAACAATGAGCAGTTCTTC,CASRRLELNNEQFF
TRBV7-2,.,.,TRBJ1-6,TGTGCCAGCAGCCTAACGGGACATAATTCACCCCTCCACTTT,CASSLTGHNSPLHF
TRBV4-3,.,.,TRBJ2-7,TGCGCCAGCAGCCAAGAGCTGGGGGGTTACGAGCAGTACTTC,CASSQELGGYEQYF
TRBV9,.,.,TRBJ1-3,TGTGCCAGCAGCGTAGGTAGTAACTCTGGAAACACCATATATTTT,CASSVGSNSGNTIYF
TRBV11-2,.,TRBD2,TRBJ2-1,TGTGCCAGCAGCAGTAGCGGGGTATACAATGAGCAGTTCTTC,CASSSSGVYNEQFF
TRBV29-1,.,.,TRBJ2-2,TGCAGCGCCCATTATGTTAACACCGGGGAGCTGTTTTTT,CSAHYVNTGELFF
TRBV4-1,.,TRBD1,TRBJ1-5,TGCGCCAGCAGCCAAGCCTACAGGGGTATTAAGCCCCAGCATTTT,CASSQAYRGIKPQHF
TRBV9,.,.,TRBJ2-1,TGTGCCAGCAGCGAAGGAGCGGGTTACTCCTACAATGAGCAGTTCTTC,CASSEGAGYSYNEQFF
TRBV11-2,.,TRBD1,TRBJ1-5,TGTGCCAGCAGCCGACAGGGACCTAGCAATCAGCCCCAGCATTTT,CASSRQGPSNQPQHF
TRBV27,.,.,TRBJ2-3,TGTGCCAGCAGTCCCTGGACAGGGAGGGGAGATACGCAGTATTTT,CASSPWTGRGDTQYF
TRBV30,.,.,TRBJ1-1,TGTGCCTGGAGCGACCGACTGACGGAAACTGAAGCTTTCTTT,CAWSDRLTETEAFF
TRBV5-8,once,.,TRBJ2-7,TGTGCCAGCAGCCGGGACGGACGCGCCTACGAGCAGTACTTC,CASSRDGRAYEQYF
TRBV6-5,once,TRBD1,TRBJ1-1,TGTGCCAGCAGTTACTCGGCAGGGGGCTGGACTGAAGCTTTCTTT,CASSYSAGGWTEAFF
TRBV5-1,.,.,TRBJ1-2,TGCGCCAGCAGCCCGGGGGGAGTAAATGGCTACACCTTC,CASSPGGVNGYTF
TRBV6-5,once,TRBD1,TRBJ1-5,TGTGCCAGCAGTTCGCGAACCGGGACAGGGATTCAGCCCCAGCATTTT,CASSSRTGTGIQPQHF
TRBV9,.,.,TRBJ2-2,TGTGCCAGCAGCGTATTCCAGGGTTTTACCGGGGAGCTGTTTTTT,CASSVFQGFTGELFF
TRBV6-5,.,TRBD1,TRBJ2-2,TGTGCCAGCAGTCCTTGGACAGGGGACACCGGGGAGCTGTTTTTT,CASSPWTGDTGELFF
TRBV7-2,.,TRBD2,TRBJ2-3,TGTGCCAGCAGCATGCCAGGACTAGCGGGGGCCAATACGCAGTATTTT,CASSMPGLAGANTQYF
TRBV19,.,TRBD2,TRBJ2-1,TGTGCCAGTAGTATAGCTGGGGGGGTCGGTGAGCAGTTCTTC,CASSIAGGVGEQFF
TRBV9,.,.,TRBJ2-1,TGTGCCAGCAGCGTAGCCCTACGAGGGAATGAGCAGTTCTTC,CASSVALRGNEQFF
TRBV7-9,.,.,TRBJ2-7,TGTGCCAGCAGTTGGTTGGGGCCGGACGCCGCCTACGAGCAGTACTTC,CASSWLGPDAAYEQYF
TRBV4-2,.,.,TRBJ2-7,TGTGCCAGCAGCCAAGATACATCCTACGAGCAGTACTTC,CASSQDTSYEQYF
TRBV18,.,.,TRBJ2-4,TGTGCCAGCTGGGGGGAAAAAGCCAAAAACATTCAGTACTTC,CASWGEKAKNIQYF
TRBV24-1,.,.,TRBJ1-6,TGTGCCACCAGGGGGATAAGAGGGGATTCACCCCTCCACTTT,CATRGIRGDSPLHF